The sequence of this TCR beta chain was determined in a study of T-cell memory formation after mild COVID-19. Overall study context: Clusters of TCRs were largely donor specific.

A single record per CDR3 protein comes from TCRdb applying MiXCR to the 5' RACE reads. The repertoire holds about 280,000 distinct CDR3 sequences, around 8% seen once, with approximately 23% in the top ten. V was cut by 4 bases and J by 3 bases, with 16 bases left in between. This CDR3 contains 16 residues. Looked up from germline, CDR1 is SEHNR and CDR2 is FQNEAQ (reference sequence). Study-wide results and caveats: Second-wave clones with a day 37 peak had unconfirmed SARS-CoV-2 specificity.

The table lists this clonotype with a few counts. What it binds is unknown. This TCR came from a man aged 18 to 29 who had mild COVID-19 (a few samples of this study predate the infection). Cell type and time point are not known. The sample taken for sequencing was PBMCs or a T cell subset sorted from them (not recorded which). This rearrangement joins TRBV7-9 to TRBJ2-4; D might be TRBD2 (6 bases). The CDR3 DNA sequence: TGTGCCAGCAGCTCCCGGCCCCGGGGGAACAAAAACATTCAGTACTTC. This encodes CASSSRPRGNKNIQYF.